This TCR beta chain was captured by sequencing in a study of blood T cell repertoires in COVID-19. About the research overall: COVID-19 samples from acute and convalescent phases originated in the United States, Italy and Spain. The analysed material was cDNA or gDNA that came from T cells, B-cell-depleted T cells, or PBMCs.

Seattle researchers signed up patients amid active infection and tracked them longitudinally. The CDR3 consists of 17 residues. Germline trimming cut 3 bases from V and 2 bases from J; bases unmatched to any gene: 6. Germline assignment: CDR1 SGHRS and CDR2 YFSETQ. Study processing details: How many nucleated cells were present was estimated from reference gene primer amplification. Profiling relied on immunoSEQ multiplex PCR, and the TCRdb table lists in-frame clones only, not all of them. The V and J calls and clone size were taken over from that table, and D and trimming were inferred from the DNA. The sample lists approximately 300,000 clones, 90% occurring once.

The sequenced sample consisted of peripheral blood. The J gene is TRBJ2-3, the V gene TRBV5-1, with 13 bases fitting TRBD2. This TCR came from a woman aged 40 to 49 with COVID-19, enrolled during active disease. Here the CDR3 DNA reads TGCGCCAGCAGCTCACGACTAGCGGGGGGACCCACAGATACGCAGTATTTT. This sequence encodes CASSSRLAGGPTDTQYF.